What follows describes a single T cell receptor (beta chain). Its antigen is not identified. These data come from a study of radiotherapy plus CTLA-4 blockade in lung cancer. Study-wide results and limits: Reports state that early shifts in blood T cell clones, with interferon-beta, best predicted response.

With V trimmed by 4 bases and J by 7 bases, 2 bases remained unmatched. The CDR3 runs to 14 residues. Germline CDR1 is MNHNS and CDR2 is SASEGT. Clones were sequenced by immunoSEQ multiplex PCR, and TCRdb holds only the in-frame ones, with some missing. The table records over 70,000 clones, 75% to 90% of them present only once. Material: peripheral blood, obtained from a patient treated with radiotherapy plus ipilimumab. This clonotype was sampled from a human donor with non-small cell lung cancer who had a partial response to radiotherapy plus ipilimumab. The V call is TRBV6-1, the J call TRBJ1-6, with TRBD1 identical over 9 bases. CDR3 nucleotides: TGTGCCAGCAGTGGGACAGGGGAAAATTCACCCCTCCACTTT. Amino acids: CASSGTGENSPLHF.